One sample yielded the 27 T cell receptor beta chains listed below, sequenced in a study of vaccination and CD4 T cells after COVID-19. With the Oncomine TCR Beta short-read assay, DNA from cultured CD4+ T cells was sequenced. TCRdb recomputed calls from the PCR reads with MiXCR, one row per CDR3 protein. The sample lists 6,400 or so distinct CDR3 sequences, 51% seen once, with under 55% in the top ten. The treatment denotes: roughly 11-day PBMC culture with coronavirus spike peptide pools or control peptides (ViraFEST assay). CD4+ T-cell collection from the unexposed donor predated the COVID-19 pandemic (2011-2018). No antigen has been assigned to these receptors. Sequencing was performed on CD4+ T cells from blood, cultured in vitro. The origin of the receptors is a human donor in good health.

The chain carries TRBV29-1 and TRBJ1-1; 7 nucleotides line up with TRBD1. The CDR3 spans 15 residues. Germline-derived CDR1 and CDR2 are SQVTM and ANQGSEA. V shed 3 bases and J 4 bases; nucleotides not matched to a gene: 11. CDR3 sequence: CSVERAGQWLTEAFF. The CDR3 bases are TGCAGCGTTGAGAGGGCGGGACAGTGGCTCACTGAAGCTTTCTTT. The full variable domain, completed using reference TRBV29-1 and TRBJ1-1, is SAVISQKPSRDICQRGTSLTIQCQVDSQVTMMFWYRQQPGQSLTLIATANQGSEATYESGFVIDKFPISRPNLTFSTLTVSNMSPEDSSIYLCSVERAGQWLTEAFFGQGTRLTVV.

This clonotype was detected only a few times. The rearrangement joins TRBV7-2 to TRBJ1-2; no reliable D call. The germline V gene has CDR1 SGHTA and CDR2 FQGNSA. The CDR3 totals 16 residues. Deletions cut 0 bases from V and 4 bases from J, with 15 bases between. The CDR3 nucleotides are TGTGCCAGCAGCTTAGCTGACCGGGCTTCCTCCTATGGCTACACCTTC. As protein: CASSLADRASSYGYTF. The full variable domain, rest sourced from reference TRBV7-2 and TRBJ1-2, is GAGVSQSPSNKVTEKGKDVELRCDPISGHTALYWYRQSLGQGLEFLIYFQGNSAPDKSGLPSDRFSAERTGGSVSTLTIQRTQQEDSAVYLCASSLADRASSYGYTFGSGTRLTVV.

This clonotype was seen only a few times. The CDR3, as DNA: TGTGCCAGCAGCTTAGCCGGCCGTGGGGCCGGGGAGCTGTTTTTT. The encoded protein is CASSLAGRGAGELFF. J is TRBJ2-2 and V is TRBV7-2; D call uncertain. Germline CDR1 is SGHTA and CDR2 is FQGNSA. The length of the CDR3 is 15 residues. V was clipped by 0 bases and J by 6 bases, with 11 bases between them.

V usage is TRBV12-3 or TRBV12-4 and J usage is TRBJ1-4, with 12 positions matching TRBD1. The CDR3 extends over 15 amino acids. J gave up 8 bases and V 7 bases, and 8 bases lay outside the gene matches. The CDR3 sequence: CASTLGQGAWEKLFF. CDR3 DNA sequence: TGTGCCAGCACCCTGGGACAGGGGGCTTGGGAAAAACTGTTTTTT.

The gene calls are TRBV20-1 and TRBJ1-5; a weak D match, TRBD1 (6 bases). Germline values: CDR1 DFQATT, CDR2 SNEGSKA (reference sequence). CDR3 length equals 16 residues. V dropped 1 base and J dropped 7 bases, with 20 bases sitting between them. The CDR3 nucleotides read TGCAGTGCTAGAGGGTGGCAGGGGATTTTCGGGCAGCCCCAGCATTTT. Its translation: CSARGWQGIFGQPQHF.

The chain joins TRBV24-1 to TRBJ1-4; D uncertain. V was clipped by 3 bases and J by 8 bases, with 3 bases between them. The CDR3 covers 11 residues. CDR1 is KGHDR and CDR2 is SFDVKD in the germline V gene. Written as DNA, the CDR3 is TGTGCCACCAGTGATGGAGAAAAACTGTTTTTT. Its translation: CATSDGEKLFF.

The sample holds one count of this clonotype. This chain joins TRBV19 and TRBJ2-1, with D perhaps matching TRBD2 (5 bases). CDR3 length: 15 residues. V was shortened by 7 bases and J by 1 base, with 14 bases between the two germline ends. The germline CDR1 and CDR2 sequences are LNHDA and SQIVND (reference sequence). CDR3 region: CASTPSGLSYNEQFF. CDR3 bases: TGTGCCAGTACCCCCTCCGGACTTTCCTACAATGAGCAGTTCTTC.

The rearrangement links TRBV6-1 to TRBJ2-2; 7 nucleotides line up with TRBD1. The ends lost 6 bases at V and 2 bases at J; junction bases unmatched: 6. The length of the CDR3 is 15 residues. Germline-derived CDR1 and CDR2 are MNHNS and SASEGT. The CDR3 DNA is TGTGCCAGCAGCAGGGGACAGATTAACACCGGGGAGCTGTTTTTT. This translates into CASSRGQINTGELFF.

This clonotype came up a few times. The rearrangement joins TRBV19 to TRBJ1-1; D unclear. CDR1 is LNHDA and CDR2 is SQIVND in the germline V gene (reference sequence). V was cut by 4 bases and J by 1 base, with 10 bases left in between. This CDR3 comprises 14 residues. CDR3 in DNA: TGTGCCAGTAGTAAAGAGCCTACGAACACTGAAGCTTTCTTT. Protein product: CASSKEPTNTEAFF. The whole variable domain, remainder taken from reference TRBV19 and TRBJ1-1, is DGGITQSPKYLFRKEGQNVTLSCEQNLNHDAMYWYRQDPGQGLRLIYYSQIVNDFQKGDIAEGYSVSREKKESFPLTVTSAQKNPTAFYLCASSKEPTNTEAFFGQGTRLTVV.

The rearrangement uses TRBV7-2 and TRBJ1-1, with D possibly TRBD1 on 5 matching bases. V was trimmed by 5 bases and J by 5 bases, leaving 21 bases between them. CDR3 size: 16 residues. Germline CDR1 and CDR2: SGHTA and FQGNSA. The CDR3 reads CASSTIGQARRTEAFF. The CDR3 nucleotides read TGTGCCAGCAGCACCATAGGACAAGCTCGGAGAACTGAAGCTTTCTTT. The entire variable domain, with the rest obtained from reference TRBV7-2 and TRBJ1-1, is as follows: GAGVSQSPSNKVTEKGKDVELRCDPISGHTALYWYRQSLGQGLEFLIYFQGNSAPDKSGLPSDRFSAERTGGSVSTLTIQRTQQEDSAVYLCASSTIGQARRTEAFFGQGTRLTVV.

The DNA of the CDR3 is TGTGCCAGCAGTTTGGATGAGCAGTTCTTC. Amino acids: CASSLDEQFF. This chain connects TRBV12-3 or TRBV12-4 to TRBJ2-1; D gene uncertain. Trimming left V 3 bases short and J 8 bases short, with 2 bases between. The CDR3 has 10 residues.

This clonotype has a handful of counts. This chain joins TRBV7-9 and TRBJ1-5; 9 bases fit TRBD1. Per germline, CDR1 SEHNR and CDR2 FQNEAQ (reference sequence). The CDR3 extends over 15 amino acids. V dropped 5 bases and J dropped 6; count of bases not matched to a gene: 8. Here the CDR3 reads CASSQGQGRSQPQHF. CDR3 in DNA: TGTGCCAGCAGCCAAGGACAGGGGCGTAGTCAGCCCCAGCATTTT.

The chain uses TRBV6-5 and TRBJ1-2, with a weak D call TRBD1 (5 bases). V lost 2 bases and J 5 bases, leaving 15 bases between the germline ends. The CDR3 runs 15 residues. In germline, CDR1 is MNHEY, CDR2 SVGAGI. As DNA, the CDR3 is TGTGCCAGCAGTTACAAGGGGATAGGAGATTATGGCTACACCTTC. Protein: CASSYKGIGDYGYTF.

The chain has TRBV19 and TRBJ1-2, with a tentative D call TRBD1 (5 bases). The V end lost 5 bases, the J end lost 8 bases, and 18 bases lay between the germline ends. Germline values: CDR1 LNHDA, CDR2 SQIVND (reference sequence). The CDR3 runs 14 residues. The CDR3 reads CASSPGTAFFGYTF. The CDR3 DNA sequence: TGTGCCAGTAGTCCGGGGACGGCTTTCTTCGGCTACACCTTC.

The rearrangement joins TRBV19 to TRBJ1-2, with TRBD1 identical over 8 bases. The CDR3 length is 16 residues. Per germline, CDR1 LNHDA and CDR2 SQIVND (reference sequence). The J segment lost 3 bases and the V segment lost 7 bases, leaving 13 bases of the junction unmatched. The chain's CDR3 is CASTLNSRGRDYGYTF. CDR3 nucleotides: TGTGCCAGTACCTTAAATTCCAGGGGGCGCGACTATGGCTACACCTTC.

The chain has TRBV2 and TRBJ1-1; perhaps TRBD1 as D (6 bases). Germline V lookup: CDR1 SNHLY, CDR2 FYNNEI. The CDR3 is 14 amino acids. The V end was cut by 6 bases, the J end by 4 bases, with 15 bases between. Here the CDR3 DNA reads TGTGCCAGCAGAATGGACAGCCGCGGCACTGAAGCTTTCTTT. Amino acids: CASRMDSRGTEAFF.

The chain employs TRBV6-5 and TRBJ2-7, with D possibly TRBD1 on 6 matching bases. The germline gives CDR1 MNHEY, CDR2 SVGAGI. The V gene lost 4 bases and the J gene lost 3 bases, with 13 bases spanning the gap. There are 14 residues in the CDR3. The CDR3 DNA reads as TGTGCCAGCAGTTCCGGGACAAACAACTACGAGCAGTACTTC. Its translation: CASSSGTNNYEQYF.

This chain joins TRBV9 and TRBJ1-1, with D uncertain. The CDR3 runs to 13 residues. V was shortened by 0 bases and J by 5 bases, with 8 bases between the two germline ends. CDR1 and CDR2 (germline): SGDLS, YYNGEE. In DNA form, the CDR3 reads TGTGCCAGCAGCGTAGAGGTGGGGACTGAAGCTTTCTTT. Its protein product is CASSVEVGTEAFF.

This rearrangement joins TRBV6-4 to TRBJ1-2; 8 bases align to TRBD1. There are 12 residues in the CDR3. V dropped 6 bases and J dropped 10; count of bases not matched to a gene: 7. Germline CDR1 reads MRHNA; CDR2 reads SNTAGT. CDR3 residues: CASRRETGAYTF. Written as DNA, the CDR3 is TGTGCCAGCAGGAGGGAGACAGGGGCCTACACCTTC.

V usage is TRBV30 and J usage is TRBJ2-3; no firm D call. The ends were cut back, 2 bases at V and 4 bases at J, with 7 bases in the middle. CDR3 length equals 12 residues. Germline CDR1 and CDR2: GTSNPN and SVGIG (reference sequence). The CDR3 nucleotides are TGTGCCTGGAGTCCAAAGGCAGATACGCAGTATTTT. Protein: CAWSPKADTQYF.

The CDR3 DNA sequence: TGTGCCAGTAGTGAAGCGGGGGGTGTCTCCACCTACGAGCAGTACTTC. Its translation: CASSEAGGVSTYEQYF. The chain joins TRBV19 to TRBJ2-7, with 9 bases matching TRBD2. V shed 5 bases and J 2 bases; nucleotides not matched to a gene: 10. CDR3 length equals 16 residues. Germline CDR1 is LNHDA and CDR2 is SQIVND (reference sequence).

V usage is TRBV12-3 or TRBV12-4 and J usage is TRBJ1-1; unclear D gene. The CDR3 runs to 14 residues. The V and J ends lost 3 bases and 2 bases respectively, with 10 bases between them. For the CDR3, the DNA is TGTGCCAGCAGTTTTGGTCAGATCAACACTGAAGCTTTCTTT. Translated, it gives CASSFGQINTEAFF.

Only one count was recorded for this clonotype. The genes are TRBV7-9 and TRBJ2-6; 11 bases are a match to TRBD2. Germline CDR1 and CDR2: SEHNR and FQNEAQ (reference sequence). Trimming at V came to 1 base and at J to 0 bases, leaving 5 bases not matched to a gene. The CDR3 contains 19 residues. CDR3 region: CASSLGTSGWSSGANVLTF. CDR3 bases: TGTGCCAGCAGCTTAGGGACTAGCGGGTGGAGCTCTGGGGCCAACGTCCTGACTTTC.

The rearrangement links TRBV7-2 to TRBJ1-6, with TRBD1 as a possible D gene (5 bases). This CDR3 region has 14 residues. Germline CDR1 SGHTA, CDR2 FQGNSA. The germline V and J ends were trimmed by 3 bases and 5 bases, with 8 bases remaining between them. The CDR3, as DNA: TGTGCCAGCAGCTTGGGACCGAATAATTCACCCCTCCACTTT. This sequence encodes CASSLGPNNSPLHF.

V and J are TRBV6-2 or TRBV6-3 and TRBJ1-2; TRBD1 is a possible D gene (5 bases). Germline assignment: CDR1 MNHEY and CDR2 SVGEGT. Trimming stripped 2 bases from V and 4 bases from J, with 14 bases between. This CDR3 region has 15 residues. The CDR3 region has the DNA TGTGCCAGCAGTTACGTCGGACGGGGGTCCTATGGCTACACCTTC. Protein product: CASSYVGRGSYGYTF.

Written as DNA, the CDR3 is TGTGCCACCAGCAGAGATCCGAACAGGAAAGATTCACCCCTCCACTTT. Its protein product is CATSRDPNRKDSPLHF. This rearrangement joins TRBV15 to TRBJ1-6; D is perhaps TRBD1 (5 bases). The CDR3 is 16 residues long. Germline loops: CDR1 LNHNV, CDR2 YYDKDF (reference sequence). The V end lost 0 bases, the J end lost 8 bases, and 14 bases lay between the germline ends.

In its sample, this clonotype was seen a few times. The rearrangement uses TRBV6-4 and TRBJ2-2; D uncertain. The CDR3 length is 14 residues. Trimming pared 2 bases from V and 6 bases from J, leaving 10 bases between. Germline values: CDR1 MRHNA, CDR2 SNTAGT. CDR3: CASSDGQSAGELFF. As DNA, the CDR3 is TGTGCCAGCAGTGACGGGCAATCAGCCGGGGAGCTGTTTTTT.